These 14 T cell receptor beta chains originate from one sample sequenced in a study of CD8 T cells in ankylosing spondylitis. TCRdb fed the 5' RACE reads into MiXCR, producing one record per CDR3 protein. The sample contains about 360,000 distinct CDR3 sequences, approximately 20% of which appear only once. Sample: blood, either unsorted or a sorted T cell fraction (not recorded which). The receptors come from a male donor with ankylosing spondylitis or in good health (not recorded which).

This clonotype was counted ten times or more. This rearrangement joins TRBV7-9 to TRBJ1-5, with TRBD1 matching over 12 bases. The germline CDR1 and CDR2 sequences are SEHNR and FQNEAQ (reference sequence). This CDR3 contains 17 residues. V dropped 5 bases and J dropped 5; count of bases not matched to a gene: 10. The CDR3 reads CASSAPGTGGFDQPQHF. In DNA, the CDR3 is TGTGCCAGCAGCGCACCTGGGACAGGGGGCTTCGATCAGCCCCAGCATTTT.

This clonotype was seen only a few times. The chain is built from TRBV4-1 and TRBJ2-7; D possibly uses TRBD1 or TRBD2 (5 bases each). CDR1 MGHRA and CDR2 YSYEKL come from the germline V gene. Trimming took 0 bases from V and 9 from J, leaving 18 bases between them. The CDR3 covers 15 residues. CDR3 region: CASSQEGDAHERQYF. The DNA for the CDR3 is TGCGCCAGCAGCCAAGAGGGGGACGCCCACGAAAGGCAGTACTTC.

This clonotype was detected only a few times. The rearrangement joins TRBV29-1 to TRBJ2-1, with D tentatively TRBD1 or TRBD2 (6 bases each). The CDR3 consists of 12 residues. Germline V lookup: CDR1 SQVTM, CDR2 ANQGSEA. Trimming cost V 5 bases and J 9 bases, with 14 bases left between them. The DNA of the CDR3 is TGCAGCGTTAAGGGGGGACGGGGTGAGCAGTTCTTC. Encoded protein: CSVKGGRGEQFF.

This clonotype was counted only a few times. V is TRBV20-1 and J is TRBJ1-5; TRBD1 matches 8 bases. Per germline, CDR1 DFQATT and CDR2 SNEGSKA (reference sequence). The V and J ends lost 1 base and 3 bases, in that order; junction bases with no gene match: 11. This CDR3 contains 17 residues. The CDR3 loop reads CSARAGQGNPYNQPQHF. CDR3 in DNA: TGCAGTGCTAGAGCCGGACAGGGAAACCCTTACAATCAGCCCCAGCATTTT.

V is TRBV7-9 and J is TRBJ2-1; 7 bases fit TRBD2. The germline CDR1 and CDR2 sequences are SEHNR and FQNEAQ (reference sequence). J gave up 7 bases and V 5 bases, and 5 bases lay outside the gene matches. The CDR3 is 13 residues long. The CDR3 DNA follows: TGTGCCAGCAGCCCCTGGGGGGGGAATGAGCAGTTCTTC. It translates to CASSPWGGNEQFF. The variable domain in full, completed from reference TRBV7-9 and TRBJ2-1, reads DTGVSQNPRHKITKRGQNVTFRCDPISEHNRLYWYRQTLGQGPEFLTYFQNEAQLEKSRLLSDRFSAERPKGSFSTLEIQRTEQGDSAMYLCASSPWGGNEQFFGPGTRLTVL.

J is TRBJ2-7 and V is TRBV20-1; 8 bases align to TRBD1. V shed 0 bases, J shed 2 bases, and the junction held 6 bases outside the gene matches. The germline V gene has CDR1 DFQATT and CDR2 SNEGSKA (reference sequence). The length of the CDR3 is 15 residues. The CDR3 is CSARDRDRPAYEQYF. CDR3 in DNA: TGCAGTGCTAGAGATCGGGACAGGCCCGCCTACGAGCAGTACTTC.

Only a few counts were recorded for this clonotype. The chain employs TRBV29-1 and TRBJ2-7, with D perhaps matching TRBD1 (5 bases). There are 13 residues in the CDR3. V lost 5 bases, J lost 6 bases, and 17 bases lay in between. CDR1 and CDR2 from the germline V gene are SQVTM and ANQGSEA. The DNA for the CDR3 is TGCAGCGTTTTTCCCCCGGGCAGGGCCGAGCAGTACTTC. It is translated as CSVFPPGRAEQYF.

This clonotype was counted a few times. V gene TRBV20-1 combines with J gene TRBJ2-3; D perhaps matches TRBD2 (7 bases). Trimming cost V 6 bases and J 5 bases, with 21 bases left between them. This CDR3 has 15 amino acids. Germline V gene data show CDR1 as DFQATT and CDR2 as SNEGSKA (reference sequence). CDR3 sequence (DNA): TGCAGTGCCAGACTCGGGGGGCCGGGTGGAGATACGCAGTATTTT. Protein sequence: CSARLGGPGGDTQYF.

The V call is TRBV6-2 or TRBV6-3, the J call TRBJ2-7; D gene uncertain. Per germline, CDR1 MNHEY and CDR2 SVGEGT. CDR3 length: 13 residues. Trimming removed 6 bases from V and 3 bases from J, with 12 bases in between. The DNA of the CDR3 is TGTGCCAGCAGCGTTGGCCGCGGCTACGAGCAGTACTTC. Residues: CASSVGRGYEQYF.

This clonotype appeared a few times. CDR3 sequence: CASSALIGDLDEQFF. DNA of the CDR3: TGTGCCAGCAGCGCCCTCATTGGGGATCTCGATGAGCAGTTCTTC. This sequence joins TRBV12-3 or TRBV12-4 and TRBJ2-1; no clear D gene. The V gene lost 6 bases and the J gene lost 8 bases, with 20 bases spanning the gap. The CDR3 is 15 residues long.

This clonotype was detected a few times. This sequence joins TRBV20-1 and TRBJ2-1; possible D gene TRBD1, 6 bases. V lost 3 bases and J lost 8, with 17 bases in between. The germline V gene has CDR1 DFQATT and CDR2 SNEGSKA (reference sequence). The CDR3 is 14 amino acids. This CDR3 reads CSARVWQGMDEQFF. In DNA form, the CDR3 reads TGCAGTGCTAGGGTCTGGCAGGGGATGGATGAGCAGTTCTTC.

This clonotype was seen repeatedly, ten times or more. The chain joins TRBV12-3 or TRBV12-4 to TRBJ2-7; perhaps TRBD2 as D (5 bases). This CDR3 has 13 amino acids. The V end lost 1 base, the J end lost 7 bases, and 11 bases lay between the germline ends. The CDR3 is CASSLGGLGEQYF. DNA for the CDR3: TGTGCCAGCAGTTTAGGCGGGCTGGGGGAGCAGTACTTC.

CDR3 residues: CAITKTSGTLITDTQYF. The DNA of the CDR3 is TGTGCCATCACCAAGACTAGCGGGACTCTTATCACAGATACGCAGTATTTT. V usage is TRBV10-3 and J usage is TRBJ2-3; 11 bases agree with TRBD2. This CDR3 region has 17 residues. Germline V lookup: CDR1 ENHRY, CDR2 SYGVKD. V was clipped by 7 bases and J by 2 bases; unmatched bases: 11.

The chain is built from TRBV7-9 and TRBJ2-4; 7 nucleotides line up with TRBD1. From germline, CDR1 is SEHNR and CDR2 FQNEAQ (reference sequence). V was clipped by 6 bases and J by 0 bases; unmatched bases: 11. This CDR3 comprises 17 residues. In DNA form, the CDR3 reads TGTGCCAGCAGACATACAGGGGATCTACTAGCCAAAAACATTCAGTACTTC. This encodes CASRHTGDLLAKNIQYF.